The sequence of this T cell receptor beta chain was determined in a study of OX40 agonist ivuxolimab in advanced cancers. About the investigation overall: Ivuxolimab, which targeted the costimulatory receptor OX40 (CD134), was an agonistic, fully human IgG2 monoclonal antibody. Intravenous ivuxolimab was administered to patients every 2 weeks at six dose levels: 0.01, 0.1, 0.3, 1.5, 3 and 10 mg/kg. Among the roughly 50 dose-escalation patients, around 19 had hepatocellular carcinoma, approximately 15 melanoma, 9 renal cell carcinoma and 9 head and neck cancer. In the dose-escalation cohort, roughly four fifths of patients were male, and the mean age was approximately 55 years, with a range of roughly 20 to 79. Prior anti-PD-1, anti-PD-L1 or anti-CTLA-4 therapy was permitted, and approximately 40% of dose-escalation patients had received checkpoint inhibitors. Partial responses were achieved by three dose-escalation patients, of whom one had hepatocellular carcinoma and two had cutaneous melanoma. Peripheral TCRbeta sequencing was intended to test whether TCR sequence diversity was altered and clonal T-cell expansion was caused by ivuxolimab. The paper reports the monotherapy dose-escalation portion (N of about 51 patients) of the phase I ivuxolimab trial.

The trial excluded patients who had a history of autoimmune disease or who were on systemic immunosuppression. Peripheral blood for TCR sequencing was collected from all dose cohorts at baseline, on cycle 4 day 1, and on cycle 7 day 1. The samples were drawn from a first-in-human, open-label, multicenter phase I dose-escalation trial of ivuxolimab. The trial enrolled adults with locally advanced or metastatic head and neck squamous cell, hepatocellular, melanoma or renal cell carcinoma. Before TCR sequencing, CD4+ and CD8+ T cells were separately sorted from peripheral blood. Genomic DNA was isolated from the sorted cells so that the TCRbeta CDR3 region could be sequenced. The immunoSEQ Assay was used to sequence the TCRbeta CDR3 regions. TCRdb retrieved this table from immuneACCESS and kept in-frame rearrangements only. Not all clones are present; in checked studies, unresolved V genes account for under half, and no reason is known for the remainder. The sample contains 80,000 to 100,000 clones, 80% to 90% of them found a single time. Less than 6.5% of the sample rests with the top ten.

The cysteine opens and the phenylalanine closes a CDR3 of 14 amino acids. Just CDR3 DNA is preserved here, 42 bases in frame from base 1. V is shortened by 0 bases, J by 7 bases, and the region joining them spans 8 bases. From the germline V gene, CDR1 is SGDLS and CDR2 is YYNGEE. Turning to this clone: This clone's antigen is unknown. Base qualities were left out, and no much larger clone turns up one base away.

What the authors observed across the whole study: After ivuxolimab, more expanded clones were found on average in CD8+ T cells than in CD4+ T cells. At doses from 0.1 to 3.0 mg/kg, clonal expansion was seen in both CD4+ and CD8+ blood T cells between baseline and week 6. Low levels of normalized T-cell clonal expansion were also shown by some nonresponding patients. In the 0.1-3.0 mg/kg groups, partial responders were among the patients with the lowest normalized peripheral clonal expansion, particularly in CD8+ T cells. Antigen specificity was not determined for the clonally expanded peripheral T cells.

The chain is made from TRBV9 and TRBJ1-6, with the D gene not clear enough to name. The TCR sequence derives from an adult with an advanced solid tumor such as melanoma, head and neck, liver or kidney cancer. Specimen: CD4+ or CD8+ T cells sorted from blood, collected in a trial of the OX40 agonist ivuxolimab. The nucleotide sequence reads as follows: TGTGCCAGCAGCGTAGAGGGCTACAATTCACCCCTCCACTTT. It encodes CASSVEGYNSPLHF. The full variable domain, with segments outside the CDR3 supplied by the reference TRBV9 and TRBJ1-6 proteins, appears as DSGVTQTPKHLITATGQRVTLRCSPRSGDLSVYWYQQSLDQGLQFLIQYYNGEERAKGNILERFSAQQFPDLHSELNLSSLELGDSALYFCASSVEGYNSPLHFGNGTRLTVT.